This TCR beta chain was sequenced in a study of CXCR3-negative and CXCR3-positive naive CD8 T cells. The length of the CDR3 is 16 residues. In germline, CDR1 is SGHAT, CDR2 FQNNGV. The TRB cDNA libraries were prepared by 5' RACE with UMI labels. TCRdb re-called the 5' RACE reads and catalogs CDR3 proteins one per entry, DNA excluded. The specimen's table records some 130,000 distinct CDR3 sequences. The sample comprised naive CXCR3- CD8+ T cells from blood. Subset noted: CD45RO-CCR7+CD27+CD95- naive CD8+ T cells lacking CXCR3 (TNR3-). This TCR came from a human donor in good health. Some clones in this sample may be carry-over from other donors' samples. The gene calls are TRBV11-2 and TRBJ2-3; the TCRdb call, TRBD2, lacks DNA for checking. The CDR3 reads CASSLDWTSPTDTQYF.